The entry below describes one T cell receptor beta chain. This receptor's antigen is unknown. Base quality data are lacking; no much larger clone is found one base away. These data are taken from a study of T cell changes during pregnancy in multiple sclerosis (dated by TCRdb to the late 2010s). In terms of the full investigation: The study examined how the T cell repertoire changed over the course of pregnancy in women with multiple sclerosis.

Library generation was performed with the immunoSEQ multiplex PCR assay. TCRdb limited this immuneACCESS table to in-frame rearrangements with V and J called. A share of clones is missing; checked studies link under half to unresolved V genes, and the rest is unexplained. The sample includes fewer than 70,000 clones, with around 92% observed a single time. The ten top clones hold 3% to 3.5% of the sample. The CDR3, cysteine through phenylalanine, is 17 amino acids long. Just CDR3 DNA is preserved here, 51 bases in frame from base 1. Sequences LNHNV (CDR1) and YYDKDF (CDR2) are obtained from the germline V gene (reference sequence). V is trimmed back by 2 bases and J by 2 bases, and the junction contains 8 bases that no gene match accounts for.

The material sequenced was CD8+ T cells from peripheral blood mononuclear cells, taken in the third trimester of pregnancy. The rearranged segments are TRBV15 and TRBJ2-3; 9 bases in between match TRBD1. The TCR originated in a female donor in good health, enrolled as a control in a pregnancy study. At the DNA level, the sequence is TGTGCCACCAGCAGAACAGGGGGCCCGAGCCCCACAGATACGCAGTATTTT. Translated, it reads CATSRTGGPSPTDTQYF.